This T cell receptor (beta chain) was recorded in a study of cytomegalovirus exposure and HLA in healthy donors. Study overall: Unique TCRs numbering some 77 million, obtained from HLA-typed donors, made up an early data release. General study results and limits: TCR beta sequences numbering 15,000 to 20,000 were associated with HLA alleles at 0.05 false discovery rate in a later analysis. In a later analysis, TCR beta V- and J-gene trimming showed a link to a missense DCLRE1C variant.

The CDR3 totals 17 residues. CDR1 SGHRS and CDR2 YFSETQ come from the germline V gene. Trimming at V came to 1 base and at J to 6 bases, leaving 12 bases not matched to a gene. This clone came up once. The antigen remains undetermined. In the PCR, 60 Vbeta and 13 Jbeta primers were used. Here immunoSEQ multiplex PCR was the method, and the copy in TCRdb shows in-frame clones only, minus some. The sample holds approximately 150,000 clones, around 80% seen once. Samples came from healthy bone marrow donors. The receptor was isolated from a male donor in good health and CMV-seronegative. The chain has TRBV5-1 and TRBJ2-2; 7 bases are shared with TRBD1. The source material was PBMCs. Here the CDR3 DNA reads TGCGCCAGCAGCTTGTCACAAAAGGGGGCTGAGGCCGGGGAGCTGTTTTTT. The encoded protein is CASSLSQKGAEAGELFF.